Presented here are 29 T cell receptor beta chains from one specimen sequenced in a study of blood T cell repertoires in COVID-19. Clones were read by immunoSEQ multiplex PCR, and TCRdb kept only the in-frame ones, dropping some. The profile covers about 220,000 clones, with approximately 78% appearing a single time and approximately 7.6% taken by the ten largest. Sequenced input: peripheral blood. Receptor source: a woman of 80 years or more with COVID-19, enrolled during active disease.

The chain recombines TRBV9 with TRBJ1-3; D is uncertain. Germline values: CDR1 SGDLS, CDR2 YYNGEE. V gave up 6 bases and J gave up 2 bases, with 12 bases separating them. The CDR3 length is 14 residues. The CDR3 region has the DNA TGTGCCAGCAATGGCGGGAACCCTGGAAACACCATATATTTT. This encodes CASNGGNPGNTIYF.

The V call is TRBV5-1, the J call TRBJ1-1, with D possibly being TRBD1 (5 bases). Germline values: CDR1 SGHRS, CDR2 YFSETQ. Deletions cut 2 bases from V and 1 base from J, with 12 bases between. CDR3 length: 15 amino acids. The CDR3 reads CASSFRGTENTEAFF. CDR3 DNA sequence: TGCGCCAGCAGCTTTCGGGGGACGGAGAACACTGAAGCTTTCTTT.

Here the CDR3 reads CASSLGIGGGIQETQYF. Written as DNA, the CDR3 is TGTGCCAGCAGTTTGGGTATTGGCGGGGGCATCCAAGAGACCCAGTACTTC. The J gene is TRBJ2-5, the V gene TRBV6-2 or TRBV6-3; D possibly corresponds to TRBD2 (7 bases). The V end was cut by 4 bases, the J end by 1 base, with 19 bases between. The CDR3 spans 17 residues. Germline V gene lookup returns CDR1 MNHEY and CDR2 SVGEGT.

The CDR3 DNA reads TGTGCCAGCAGCTATGGCGGGAGAGTCGATGAGCAGTTCTTC. It encodes CASSYGGRVDEQFF. The chain carries TRBV7-3 and TRBJ2-1; 7 nucleotides agree with TRBD2. This CDR3 region has 14 residues. Germline V CDR1 and CDR2: SGHTA, FQGTGA. V gave up 4 bases and J gave up 8 bases; unmatched junction bases: 8.

Only a few counts were recorded for this clone. This chain connects TRBV2 to TRBJ2-5, with D possibly TRBD2 on 5 matching bases. V was clipped by 4 bases and J by 5 bases, with 8 bases between them. CDR3 size: 12 residues. Germline V gene lookup returns CDR1 SNHLY and CDR2 FYNNEI. The DNA for the CDR3 is TGTGCCAGCAGTGTAGGCGGGGAGACCCAGTACTTC. Protein sequence: CASSVGGETQYF. The full variable domain, in which reference TRBV2 and TRBJ2-5 provide the parts outside the CDR3, is EPEVTQTPSHQVTQMGQEVILRCVPISNHLYFYWYRQILGQKVEFLVSFYNNEISEKSEIFDDQFSVERPDGSNFTLKIRSTKLEDSAMYFCASSVGGETQYFGPGTRLLVL.

CDR3 residues: CASSHLNRGSTDTQYF. CDR3 in DNA: TGCGCCAGCAGCCACCTTAACAGGGGGAGCACAGATACGCAGTATTTT. The rearrangement uses TRBV4-1 and TRBJ2-3; 8 positions agree with TRBD1. V shed 3 bases and J 0 bases; nucleotides not matched to a gene: 5. The CDR3 loop spans 16 amino acids. CDR1 is MGHRA and CDR2 is YSYEKL in the germline V gene.

CDR3 sequence (DNA): TGTGCCAGCAGCCAAGAAAGGACAGCCTACAATGAGCAGTTCTTC. Its protein is CASSQERTAYNEQFF. The rearrangement joins TRBV4-2 to TRBJ2-1, with a tentative D call TRBD1 (6 bases). Trimming removed 0 bases at V and 2 bases at J, with 8 bases between. Germline V gene lookup returns CDR1 LGHNA and CDR2 YNFKEQ. The CDR3 runs to 15 residues.

The V and J genes are TRBV5-4 and TRBJ2-6; no firm D call. V gave up 0 bases and J gave up 4 bases, with 5 bases separating them. Germline V gives CDR1 SGHNT, CDR2 YYREEE (reference sequence). The length of the CDR3 is 14 residues. CDR3 bases: TGTGCCAGCAGCTTGGCCGCGGGGGCCAACGTCCTGACTTTC. Its protein product is CASSLAAGANVLTF.

Of note for this clone: At one end the junction does not follow the germline gene, possibly because of a read error. The chain joins TRBV12-3 or TRBV12-4 to TRBJ1-2; D might be TRBD1 (5 bases). The CDR3 is 13 residues long. The CDR3 DNA is TGTGCCAGCCGCAGGGCCGCTAAATATGGCTACACCTTC. Protein: CASRRAAKYGYTF.

The chain's CDR3 is CASRLGANQPQHF. The CDR3 DNA reads as TGCGCCAGCAGGTTAGGGGCCAATCAGCCCCAGCATTTT. The V and J genes are TRBV5-1 and TRBJ1-5; perhaps TRBD1 as D (5 bases). Looked up from germline, CDR1 is SGHRS and CDR2 is YFSETQ. Trimming took off 5 bases at V and 3 bases at J, with 9 bases between the two ends. CDR3 size: 13 residues.

This clone showed up just a few times. The CDR3 DNA is TGTGCCAGCAGTCCCAAGCGAACAGGGGGCTATGGCTACACCTTC. It specifies CASSPKRTGGYGYTF. The rearrangement joins TRBV28 to TRBJ1-2, with 8 bases identical to TRBD1. This CDR3 is 15 amino acids long. The junction had 9 bases not matched to a gene; V was cut back by 5 bases and J by 4 bases. From germline, CDR1 is MDHEN and CDR2 SYDVKM.

The rearrangement uses TRBV19 and TRBJ1-1; TRBD1 matches 7 bases. The germline CDR1 and CDR2 sequences are LNHDA and SQIVND (reference sequence). Germline trimming cut 7 bases from V and 2 bases from J; bases unmatched to any gene: 10. CDR3 length equals 15 residues. Written as DNA, the CDR3 is TGTGCCAGTATCGACAGGGCGAGGGGAAACACTGAAGCTTTCTTT. Its protein is CASIDRARGNTEAFF.

The chain links TRBV7-9 to TRBJ2-7; 9 positions match TRBD1. CDR3 size: 18 residues. Per the germline V gene, CDR1 is SEHNR and CDR2 is FQNEAQ (reference sequence). V was pared by 3 bases and J by 0 bases, with 12 bases of the junction left unmatched. The CDR3 here is CASSLDRGYPGVSYEQYF. The CDR3 DNA reads as TGTGCCAGCAGCTTGGACAGGGGATACCCGGGAGTCTCCTACGAGCAGTACTTC.

The rearrangement links TRBV9 to TRBJ2-7; D is unresolved. Germline CDR1 reads SGDLS; CDR2 reads YYNGEE. This CDR3 spans 14 amino acids. V lost 3 bases and J 0 bases, leaving 10 bases between the germline ends. This chain's CDR3 is CASSDGHSSYEQYF. The CDR3, as DNA: TGTGCCAGCAGCGACGGTCACAGCTCCTACGAGCAGTACTTC.

The V and J genes are TRBV5-6 and TRBJ1-2, with 10 bases that match TRBD1. CDR1 is SGHDT, CDR2 YYEEEE, per germline. Trimming at V came to 0 bases and at J to 14 bases, leaving 7 bases not matched to a gene. This CDR3 is built from 13 residues. The CDR3 region is CASSLGQGAPTTF. In DNA form, the CDR3 reads TGTGCCAGCAGCTTGGGACAGGGGGCCCCGACGACCTTC.

The chain uses TRBV5-8 and TRBJ1-5, with TRBD1 matching 10 bases. The CDR3 totals 15 residues. Germline lookup yields CDR1 SGHTS and CDR2 YDEGEE. V dropped 4 bases and J dropped 3; count of bases not matched to a gene: 4. The CDR3 nucleotides are TGTGCCAGCAGCGTCGGACAGGGGGTCAATCAGCCCCAGCATTTT. This encodes CASSVGQGVNQPQHF.

The chain combines TRBV4-3 with TRBJ1-2; 10 nucleotides line up with TRBD1. In germline, CDR1 is LGHNA, CDR2 YSLEER. CDR3 length: 14 amino acids. With V trimmed by 5 bases and J by 6 bases, 6 bases remained unmatched. The CDR3 is CASSDPGTGDGYTF. The CDR3 DNA follows: TGCGCCAGCAGCGACCCTGGGACAGGGGATGGCTACACCTTC.

The rearrangement links TRBV6-4 to TRBJ1-6; D possibly corresponds to TRBD1 (6 bases). This CDR3 has 14 amino acids. The V end was cut by 6 bases, the J end by 10 bases, with 16 bases between. CDR1 is MRHNA and CDR2 is SNTAGT in the germline V gene. The CDR3 nucleotides are TGTGCCAGCAGCTCTGGGCAGGGGCAATCACCCCTCCACTTT. Its translation is CASSSGQGQSPLHF.

This clone was found once. CDR3 coding DNA: TGTGCCAGCAGCTTATGGCCAGGAACAGATAATTCACCCCTCCACTTT. Protein sequence: CASSLWPGTDNSPLHF. This chain connects TRBV7-2 to TRBJ1-6; D remains unclear. V lost 2 bases and J 5 bases, leaving 13 bases between the germline ends. CDR3 size: 16 residues. Germline CDR1 reads SGHTA; CDR2 reads FQGNSA.

About this clone itself: The junction departs from the called germline gene at one end, perhaps through a read error. The CDR3 spells CASSLLPGRLGDTQYF. The CDR3 nucleotides are TGTGCTAGCAGCTTACTTCCAGGGAGGTTGGGAGATACGCAGTATTTT. The gene calls are TRBV7-7 and TRBJ2-3, with D perhaps TRBD2 (6 bases). Germline lookup yields CDR1 SSHAT and CDR2 FNYEAQ (reference sequence). The CDR3 spans 16 residues.

As concerns this clone: Mismatch with germline at one junction end may stem from a read error. The chain recombines TRBV7-7 with TRBJ1-1; D might be TRBD1 (5 bases). The V gene's germline CDR1 is SSHAT and CDR2 FNYEAQ (reference sequence). This CDR3 comprises 13 residues. As DNA, the CDR3 is TGTGCTAGCAGCTTAGGGGAGGGCACTGAAGCTTTCTTT. Amino acids: CASSLGEGTEAFF. Using reference TRBV7-7 and TRBJ1-1 for the parts outside the CDR3, the full variable domain is GAGVSQSPRYKVTKRGQDVTLRCDPISSHATLYWYQQALGQGPEFLTYFNYEAQPDKSGLPSDRFSAERPEGSISTLTIQRTEQRDSAMYRCASSLGEGTEAFFGQGTRLTVV.

This clone occurred a few times. The chain carries TRBV10-1 and TRBJ1-6; 8 nucleotides align to TRBD1. Unmatched junction bases numbered 24, after V lost 8 bases and J lost 0 bases. The CDR3 runs 22 residues. Germline values: CDR1 WNHNN, CDR2 SYGVQD (reference sequence). CDR3 region: CASRGQGYEPRPMSSYNSPLHF. Written as DNA, the CDR3 is TGCGCCAGCCGCGGACAGGGTTATGAACCACGACCTATGAGCTCCTATAATTCACCCCTCCACTTT.

The chain uses TRBV4-1 and TRBJ1-2, with TRBD1 matching over 7 bases. V gave up 4 bases and J gave up 3 bases; unmatched junction bases: 2. Germline CDR1 is MGHRA and CDR2 is YSYEKL. The CDR3 extends over 13 amino acids. CDR3 DNA: TGCGCCAGCAGCCGTCAGGGGGACTATGGCTACACCTTC. Translated: CASSRQGDYGYTF.

The rearrangement joins TRBV24-1 to TRBJ2-7, with D perhaps TRBD1 (6 bases). CDR3 length: 16 amino acids. Germline V CDR1 and CDR2: KGHDR, SFDVKD. Trimming stripped 4 bases from V and 1 base from J, with 16 bases between. The CDR3: CATSESTGSKSYEQYF. In DNA form, the CDR3 reads TGTGCCACCAGTGAGTCGACAGGATCAAAATCCTACGAGCAGTACTTC.

The chain combines TRBV2 with TRBJ1-2; tentative D call: TRBD1 (6 bases). The CDR3 loop spans 13 amino acids. Germline values: CDR1 SNHLY, CDR2 FYNNEI. V gave up 4 bases and J gave up 4 bases, with 10 bases separating them. The CDR3 region is CASSGQVAYGYTF. Written as DNA, the CDR3 is TGTGCCAGCAGTGGACAGGTTGCCTATGGCTACACCTTC.

The chain employs TRBV6-2 or TRBV6-3 and TRBJ1-1, with 10 positions matching TRBD1. There are 16 residues in the CDR3. The germline gives CDR1 MNHEY, CDR2 SVGEGT. The J segment lost 7 bases and the V segment lost 6 bases, leaving 14 bases of the junction unmatched. The CDR3 DNA reads TGTGCCAGCAGCCGCCCGGGACAGGGGACCGGTGGTGAAGCTTTCTTT. Amino acids: CASSRPGQGTGGEAFF.

The sample holds a few counts of this clone. The CDR3 region is CSVGYGQVNYGYTF. The CDR3 DNA is TGCAGCGTCGGATACGGACAGGTCAACTATGGCTACACCTTC. The chain combines TRBV29-1 with TRBJ1-2; 7 bases are shared with TRBD1. The CDR3 covers 14 residues. V shed 6 bases and J 2 bases; nucleotides not matched to a gene: 9. In germline, CDR1 is SQVTM, CDR2 ANQGSEA.

The chain recombines TRBV6-6 with TRBJ1-4; a weak D match, TRBD1 (6 bases). With 5 bases removed from V and 8 bases from J, the gap between germline ends came to 12 bases. CDR3 length equals 13 residues. Germline CDR1 MNHNY, CDR2 SVGAGI (reference sequence). CDR3 loop: CASSQLRGEKLFF. CDR3 DNA sequence: TGTGCCAGCAGTCAGCTCAGGGGCGAAAAACTGTTTTTT.

This chain joins TRBV15 and TRBJ1-1, with D maybe TRBD1 (5 bases). This CDR3 is 14 amino acids long. Germline V gene lookup returns CDR1 LNHNV and CDR2 YYDKDF (reference sequence). V lost 0 bases, J lost 3 bases, and 8 bases lay in between. The CDR3 coding sequence is TGTGCCACCAGCAGAGACGGGGGTTACACTGAAGCTTTCTTT. It yields the protein CATSRDGGYTEAFF.